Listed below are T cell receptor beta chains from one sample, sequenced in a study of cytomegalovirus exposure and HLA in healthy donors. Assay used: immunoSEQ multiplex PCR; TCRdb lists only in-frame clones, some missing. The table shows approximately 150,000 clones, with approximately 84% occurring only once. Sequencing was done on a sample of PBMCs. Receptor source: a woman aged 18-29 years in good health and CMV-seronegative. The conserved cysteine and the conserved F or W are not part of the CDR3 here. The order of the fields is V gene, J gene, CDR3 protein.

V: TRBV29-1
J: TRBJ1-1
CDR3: SVVNRGRHTEAF

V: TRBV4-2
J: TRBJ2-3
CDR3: ASSQGNHPPERHTDTQY

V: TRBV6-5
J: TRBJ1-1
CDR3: ASSYGPGRTEAF

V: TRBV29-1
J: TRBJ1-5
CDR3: SVGGDSNQPQH

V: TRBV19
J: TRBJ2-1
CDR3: ASNSGRTDNEQF

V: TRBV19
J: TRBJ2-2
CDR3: ASSGNTGELF

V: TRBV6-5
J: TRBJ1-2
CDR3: ASSFGWGQGSGGYT

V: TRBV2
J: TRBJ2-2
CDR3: ASTLGGTGELF

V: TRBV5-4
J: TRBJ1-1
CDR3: ASSRQTGKTEAF

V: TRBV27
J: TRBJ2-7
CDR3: ASSFQDSTYEQY

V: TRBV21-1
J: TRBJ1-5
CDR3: ASSNPGQNNQPQH

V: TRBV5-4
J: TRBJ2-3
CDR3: ASSDGLGVTDTQY

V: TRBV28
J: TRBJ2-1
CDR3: ASSNPGHEQF

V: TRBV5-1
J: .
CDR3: ASSLMGHSSYEQY

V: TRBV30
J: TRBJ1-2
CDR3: AWSDEGGAFGYT

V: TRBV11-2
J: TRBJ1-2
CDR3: ASSLEYDRDST

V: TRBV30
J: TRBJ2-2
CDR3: AWEAGVEVTGELF

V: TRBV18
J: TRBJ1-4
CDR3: ASSPVPGQDSNEKLF

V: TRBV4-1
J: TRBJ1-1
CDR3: ASSQDYAGMGVVVTEAF

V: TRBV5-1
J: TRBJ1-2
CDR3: ASSLTGEYGYT

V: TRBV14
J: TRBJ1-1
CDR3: ASSLYAMNTEAF

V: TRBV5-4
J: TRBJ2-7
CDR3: ASSLQPIAASYEQY

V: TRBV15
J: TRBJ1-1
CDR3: ATSRLFGTRRDTEAF

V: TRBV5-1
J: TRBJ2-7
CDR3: ASSAIAGGNSYEQY

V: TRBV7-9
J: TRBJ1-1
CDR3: PSSLRGGTEAF

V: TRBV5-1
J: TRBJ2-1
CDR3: ASSLGRAGTEQF

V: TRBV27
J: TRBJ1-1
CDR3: ASSFGGYGNTEAF

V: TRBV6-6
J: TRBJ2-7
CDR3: ASSSGTSNYEQY

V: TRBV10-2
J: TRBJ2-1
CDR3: ASSERTSGRVWNEQF

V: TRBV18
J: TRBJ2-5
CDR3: ASSPPTRETQY

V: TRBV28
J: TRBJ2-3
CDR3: ASSLLSLTSTDTQY

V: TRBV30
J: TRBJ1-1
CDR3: AWSPQMNTEAF